The present TCR beta chain was sequenced within a study of shared clonotypes between healthy human individuals. Study-wide results and caveats: The four-donor shared clonotypes exceeded non-shared clonotypes in generation probability, with non-shared ones scoring lower.

When replicate PCRs were run on sorted subsets, they used 200 ng DNA, some 30,000 T cell genomes. Repertoires were generated with immunoSEQ multiplex PCR, while TCRdb's copy carries only in-frame clones and drops some. This repertoire shows millions of clones, 90% to 95% found once; its top ten account for about 0.39%. CDR1 and CDR2 from the germline V gene are SGHTA and FQGNSA. The CDR3 covers 15 residues. The V end lost 5 bases, the J end lost 8 bases, and 21 bases lay between the germline ends. This clone was counted once. Its specificity is not known. This sequence was found in a man between 18 and 29 years old in good health. Some clones in this sample may be carry-over from other donors' samples. The chain couples TRBV7-2 to TRBJ1-2; possibly TRBD1 for D (6 bases). The sequencing input was naive CD4+ T cells from PBMCs. The subset was: CD45RA+ positively selected. This CDR3 is CASSRGPGGGDGYTF. CDR3 coding DNA: TGTGCCAGCAGCCGGGGCCCGGGGGGGGGCGACGGCTACACCTTC.